These 29 T cell receptor beta chains were all obtained from the same sample, sequenced in a study of beta chain features in type 1 diabetes. Every bit of the isolated RNA underwent reverse transcription, so sequencing read expressed TCRB transcripts. Sequenced by immunoSEQ multiplex PCR; TCRdb stores in-frame clones only, minus some. The sample records about half a million clones, around 28% being singletons. The specimen was naive CD4+ T cells from blood. The receptors were sampled from a man aged 18 to 29 in good health.

The V gene is TRBV5-4, the J gene TRBJ2-1, with 11 positions matching TRBD2. There are 16 residues in the CDR3. Trimming removed 0 bases from V and 5 bases from J; junction bases left unmatched: 4. Germline CDR1 reads SGHNT; CDR2 reads YYREEE (reference sequence). The CDR3 region is CASSLGLAGNNNEQFF. CDR3 DNA: TGTGCCAGCAGCTTGGGACTAGCGGGAAACAACAATGAGCAGTTCTTC.

The V gene is TRBV29-1, the J gene TRBJ2-7, with 9 bases aligning to TRBD1. Unmatched junction bases numbered 20, after V lost 1 base and J lost 7 bases. The CDR3 spans 18 residues. The V gene's germline CDR1 is SQVTM and CDR2 ANQGSEA. The CDR3 sequence is CSVEGTGTTGTGMGEQYF. Here the CDR3 DNA reads TGCAGCGTTGAAGGGACGGGTACTACCGGGACAGGGATGGGGGAGCAGTACTTC.

This chain links TRBV30 with TRBJ2-1; D is possibly TRBD2 (6 bases). The germline V and J ends were trimmed by 4 bases and 5 bases, with 9 bases remaining between them. CDR1 GTSNPN and CDR2 SVGIG come from the germline V gene (reference sequence). The CDR3 runs to 12 residues. CDR3 region: CAWTRRDNEQFF. The CDR3, as DNA: TGTGCCTGGACGAGGAGGGACAATGAGCAGTTCTTC.

The chain employs TRBV30 and TRBJ1-5, with TRBD1 identical over 8 bases. The CDR3 runs 15 residues. Germline V CDR1 and CDR2: GTSNPN, SVGIG (reference sequence). Trimming removed 1 base from V and 6 bases from J; junction bases left unmatched: 8. The CDR3 DNA reads TGTGCCTGGAGTGAAGACAGGGGAGCAACTCAGCCCCAGCATTTT. Translation: CAWSEDRGATQPQHF.

This clone turned up a few times. The chain uses TRBV11-2 and TRBJ2-1; 13 bases are a match to TRBD2. The J segment lost 7 bases and the V segment lost 5 bases, leaving 5 bases of the junction unmatched. CDR3 length: 15 amino acids. The germline V gene has CDR1 SGHAT and CDR2 FQNNGV. The CDR3 nucleotides read TGTGCCAGCAGCAATCGACTAGCGGGAGGAAATGAGCAGTTCTTC. It specifies CASSNRLAGGNEQFF.

This clone came up a few times. Other nucleotide sequences from this sample produce the same CDR3. V usage is TRBV7-2 and J usage is TRBJ2-7; D unclear. Trimming took 4 bases from V and 3 from J, leaving 4 bases between them. CDR1 SGHTA and CDR2 FQGNSA come from the germline V gene. The CDR3 totals 11 residues. In DNA form, the CDR3 reads TGTGCCAGCAGCTCCCTCTACGAGCAGTACTTC. Its protein product is CASSSLYEQYF.

This clone has just a few counts. The sample has other DNA sequences that encode this CDR3 too. The chain combines TRBV7-2 with TRBJ2-1; D gene unclear. V lost 1 base to trimming and J lost 0 bases, with 7 bases between them. Per germline, CDR1 SGHTA and CDR2 FQGNSA. The CDR3 covers 15 residues. The CDR3 nucleotides read TGTGCCAGCAGCTTAGGGCTAGTCTCCTACAATGAGCAGTTCTTC. It specifies CASSLGLVSYNEQFF.

Only a few counts were recorded for this clone. The V and J genes are TRBV7-3 and TRBJ2-5, with D possibly TRBD1 on 6 matching bases. Between the trimmed V and J ends, which lost 11 bases and 5 bases, there was a span of 12 bases. Germline V CDR1 and CDR2: SGHTA, FQGTGA. The CDR3 sequence is 11 residues long. CDR3 sequence reads: CAATGHETQYF. For the CDR3, the DNA is TGTGCCGCCACAGGGCACGAGACCCAGTACTTC.

This chain links TRBV28 with TRBJ2-7; D is perhaps TRBD2 (7 bases). From germline, CDR1 is MDHEN and CDR2 SYDVKM. V dropped 6 bases and J dropped 4 bases, with 16 bases sitting between them. This CDR3 contains 14 residues. CDR3 in amino acids: CASSGGQGIYEQYF. CDR3 DNA sequence: TGTGCCAGCAGCGGGGGGCAGGGTATTTACGAGCAGTACTTC.

The chain couples TRBV7-9 to TRBJ2-7, with 12 bases matching TRBD2. The CDR3 consists of 14 residues. V shed 4 bases and J 4 bases; nucleotides not matched to a gene: 2. Germline assignment: CDR1 SEHNR and CDR2 FQNEAQ (reference sequence). CDR3 loop: CASSSTSGSYEQYF. DNA of the CDR3: TGTGCCAGCAGCTCGACTAGCGGGAGTTACGAGCAGTACTTC.

In its sample, this clone was seen a few times. This sequence joins TRBV30 and TRBJ1-5; 7 positions agree with TRBD1. Germline assignment: CDR1 GTSNPN and CDR2 SVGIG (reference sequence). The CDR3 has 15 amino acids. Trimming took 0 bases from V and 5 from J; bases not matched to a gene: 7. The CDR3 DNA sequence: TGTGCCTGGAGTGTATTCGGGACAGTCGATCAGCCCCAGCATTTT. Protein: CAWSVFGTVDQPQHF.

This clone was detected a few times. The chain is built from TRBV6-5 and TRBJ2-3, with 12 positions matching TRBD2. Germline lookup yields CDR1 MNHEY and CDR2 SVGAGI. V lost 1 base and J lost 6; bases outside the gene matches: 5. The CDR3 consists of 16 residues. Here the CDR3 DNA reads TGTGCCAGCAGTTACTTAGGACTAGCGGGAAGGGATACGCAGTATTTT. This gives the protein CASSYLGLAGRDTQYF.

This clone was seen a few times. The J gene is TRBJ2-2, the V gene TRBV25-1; no clear D gene. The CDR3 totals 15 residues. The ends were cut back, 3 bases at V and 2 bases at J, with 10 bases in the middle. The V gene's germline CDR1 is MGHDK and CDR2 SYGVNS. CDR3 protein: CASSDTRINTGELFF. The CDR3 nucleotides read TGTGCCAGCAGTGATACCCGGATCAACACCGGGGAGCTGTTTTTT.

Only a few counts were recorded for this clone. The CDR3 DNA is TGCGCCAGCAGCCTGGGACGACACAATGAGCAGTTCTTC. Translating gives CASSLGRHNEQFF. The V and J genes are TRBV4-3 and TRBJ2-1; either TRBD1 or TRBD2 may fit D (5 bases each). The CDR3 is 13 residues long. CDR1 is LGHNA and CDR2 is YSLEER in the germline V gene. V shed 4 bases and J shed 5 bases, with 9 bases lying between them.

This clone was counted between two and nine times. Other nucleotide sequences in the sample specify the same CDR3. This chain uses TRBV29-1 with TRBJ2-5, with 8 nucleotides matching TRBD1. V dropped 7 bases and J dropped 1; count of bases not matched to a gene: 2. The CDR3 covers 12 residues. Germline values: CDR1 SQVTM, CDR2 ANQGSEA. Here the CDR3 reads CSGGTGQETQYF. As DNA, the CDR3 is TGCAGCGGGGGGACAGGCCAAGAGACCCAGTACTTC.

The chain recombines TRBV10-3 with TRBJ2-2, with TRBD2 matching 13 bases. J lost 7 bases, V lost 10 bases, and 6 bases had no gene match. The CDR3 sequence is 14 residues long. CDR1 is ENHRY, CDR2 SYGVKD, per germline. In nucleotides, the CDR3 is TGTGCCACCGGACTAGCGGGAGCGATCGGGGAGCTGTTTTTT. It is translated as CATGLAGAIGELFF.

This clone appeared once. The chain uses TRBV14 and TRBJ2-1; perhaps TRBD2 as D (6 bases). Per the germline V gene, CDR1 is SGHDN and CDR2 is FVKESK. CDR3 size: 16 residues. The germline V and J ends were trimmed by 7 bases and 0 bases, with 16 bases remaining between them. For the CDR3, the DNA is TGTGCCAGCACCCCAACGGCGGGGAGCTCCTACAATGAGCAGTTCTTC. This codes for CASTPTAGSSYNEQFF.

The chain recombines TRBV7-6 with TRBJ1-2; no firm D call. The CDR3 is 15 residues long. CDR1 is SGHVS, CDR2 FNYEAQ, per germline. V was clipped by 5 bases and J by 0 bases, with 13 bases between them. The CDR3 spells CASSPGSWANYGYTF. DNA for the CDR3: TGTGCCAGCAGCCCCGGGTCCTGGGCTAACTATGGCTACACCTTC.

The genes are TRBV25-1 and TRBJ1-1; D ambiguous. Trimming cost V 1 base and J 1 base, with 7 bases left between them. The CDR3 has 14 residues. CDR1 is MGHDK and CDR2 is SYGVNS in the germline V gene. Here the CDR3 reads CASSEWGGNTEAFF. The CDR3 DNA sequence: TGTGCCAGCAGTGAATGGGGAGGGAACACTGAAGCTTTCTTT.

The J gene is TRBJ2-5, the V gene TRBV11-2, with a tentative D call TRBD2 (6 bases). This CDR3 contains 15 residues. Germline CDR1 is SGHAT and CDR2 is FQNNGV. V was shortened by 1 base and J by 5 bases, with 14 bases between the two germline ends. This CDR3 is CASSLAAGGRETQYF. The CDR3 bases are TGTGCCAGCAGCTTAGCAGCGGGTGGCCGGGAGACCCAGTACTTC.

The rearrangement joins TRBV27 to TRBJ2-1; D remains unclear. CDR3 size: 15 residues. Trimming took off 3 bases at V and 4 bases at J, with 13 bases between the two ends. Germline CDR1 reads MNHEY; CDR2 reads SMNVEV (reference sequence). CDR3 in amino acids: CASSFTWAGYNEQFF. The CDR3 DNA follows: TGTGCCAGCAGTTTCACCTGGGCAGGTTACAATGAGCAGTTCTTC.

This clone was found a few times. This chain links TRBV5-6 with TRBJ2-7, with D maybe TRBD1 (6 bases). This CDR3 region has 14 residues. Germline-derived CDR1 and CDR2 are SGHDT and YYEEEE. Deletions cut 4 bases from V and 3 bases from J, with 14 bases between. CDR3: CASSTVTGVYEQYF. The CDR3 region has the DNA TGTGCCAGCAGCACCGTGACAGGAGTCTACGAGCAGTACTTC. Looking up the rest from reference TRBV5-6 and TRBJ2-7 gives the full variable domain: DAGVTQSPTHLIKTRGQQVTLRCSPKSGHDTVSWYQQALGQGPQFIFQYYEEEERQRGNFPDRFSGHQFPNYSSELNVNALLLGDSALYLCASSTVTGVYEQYFGPGTRLTVT.

The chain couples TRBV7-2 to TRBJ2-7, with D perhaps given as TRBD1 or TRBD2 (5 bases each). The CDR3 is 14 residues long. The V gene lost 5 bases and the J gene lost 2 bases, with 13 bases spanning the gap. CDR1 is SGHTA, CDR2 FQGNSA, per germline. The DNA of the CDR3 is TGTGCCAGCAGCCCCGTTACGGGGCCCTACGAGCAGTACTTC. Its translation is CASSPVTGPYEQYF.

The sample holds a few counts of this clone. The rearrangement links TRBV4-3 to TRBJ2-7; TRBD2 matches at 12 bases. The V gene's germline CDR1 is LGHNA and CDR2 YSLEER. J was trimmed by 3 bases and V by 5 bases; bases with no gene match: 2. The CDR3 runs 14 residues. CDR3 coding DNA: TGCGCCAGCAGCTCGACTAGCGGGAGCTACGAGCAGTACTTC. Amino acid sequence: CASSSTSGSYEQYF.

This clone was counted only a few times. The chain joins TRBV2 to TRBJ2-5; D remains ambiguous. Trimming took off 3 bases at V and 5 bases at J, with 7 bases between the two ends. CDR1 is SNHLY and CDR2 is FYNNEI in the germline V gene. The CDR3 is made up of 12 amino acids. The CDR3 DNA reads as TGTGCCAGCAGTGATCCCGGGGAGACCCAGTACTTC. Its protein is CASSDPGETQYF.

CDR3 in amino acids: CASRGWNEQFF. CDR3 sequence (DNA): TGTGCCAGCAGAGGATGGAATGAGCAGTTCTTC. The chain employs TRBV27 and TRBJ2-1; D remains ambiguous. CDR3 size: 11 residues. CDR1 MNHEY and CDR2 SMNVEV come from the germline V gene (reference sequence). The ends were cut back, 6 bases at V and 7 bases at J, with 7 bases in the middle.

The V call is TRBV5-4, the J call TRBJ2-5, with D possibly TRBD1 on 6 matching bases. The length of the CDR3 is 15 residues. V lost 4 bases, J lost 1 base, and 14 bases lay in between. Germline lookup yields CDR1 SGHNT and CDR2 YYREEE (reference sequence). This CDR3 reads CASSRGGRIQETQYF. Written as DNA, the CDR3 is TGTGCCAGCAGCAGAGGGGGACGGATCCAAGAGACCCAGTACTTC.

The chain links TRBV19 to TRBJ2-5, with 7 bases that match TRBD1. The ends lost 6 bases at V and 5 bases at J; junction bases unmatched: 6. Germline loops: CDR1 LNHDA, CDR2 SQIVND (reference sequence). This CDR3 has 13 amino acids. The CDR3 sequence: CASSFTGAETQYF. CDR3 DNA: TGTGCCAGTAGCTTTACAGGGGCCGAGACCCAGTACTTC.

V usage is TRBV2 and J usage is TRBJ2-5; no clear D gene. V was cut by 6 bases and J by 4 bases, with 6 bases left in between. Per germline, CDR1 SNHLY and CDR2 FYNNEI. This CDR3 region has 11 residues. CDR3 nucleotide sequence: TGTGCCAGCAGGGCCACAGAGACCCAGTACTTC. Translating it yields CASRATETQYF.